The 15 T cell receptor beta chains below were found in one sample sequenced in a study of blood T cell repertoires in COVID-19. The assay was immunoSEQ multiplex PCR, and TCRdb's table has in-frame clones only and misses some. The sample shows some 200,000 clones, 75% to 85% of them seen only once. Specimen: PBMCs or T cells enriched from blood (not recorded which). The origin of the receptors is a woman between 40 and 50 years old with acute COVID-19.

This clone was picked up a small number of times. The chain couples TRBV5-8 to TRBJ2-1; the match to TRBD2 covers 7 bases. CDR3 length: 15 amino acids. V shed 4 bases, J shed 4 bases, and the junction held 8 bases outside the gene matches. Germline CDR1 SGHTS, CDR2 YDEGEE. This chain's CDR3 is CASSPTDGGYNEQFF. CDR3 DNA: TGTGCCAGCAGCCCGACAGACGGGGGGTACAATGAGCAGTTCTTC.

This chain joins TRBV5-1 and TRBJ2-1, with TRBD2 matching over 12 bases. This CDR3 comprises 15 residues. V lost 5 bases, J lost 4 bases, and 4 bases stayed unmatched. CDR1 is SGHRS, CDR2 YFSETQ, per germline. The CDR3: CASSPSGGDYNEQFF. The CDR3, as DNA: TGCGCCAGCAGTCCTAGCGGGGGGGATTACAATGAGCAGTTCTTC. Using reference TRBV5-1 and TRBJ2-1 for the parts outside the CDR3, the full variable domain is KAGVTQTPRYLIKTRGQQVTLSCSPISGHRSVSWYQQTPGQGLQFLFEYFSETQRNKGNFPGRFSGRQFSNSRSEMNVSTLELGDSALYLCASSPSGGDYNEQFFGPGTRLTVL.

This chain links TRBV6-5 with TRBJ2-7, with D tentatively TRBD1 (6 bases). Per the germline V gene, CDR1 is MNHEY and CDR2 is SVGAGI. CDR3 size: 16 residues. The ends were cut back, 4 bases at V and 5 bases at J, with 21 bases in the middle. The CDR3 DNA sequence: TGTGCCAGCAGTTTTCTAACAGGGTCAGGTGACAACGAGCAGTACTTC. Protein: CASSFLTGSGDNEQYF.

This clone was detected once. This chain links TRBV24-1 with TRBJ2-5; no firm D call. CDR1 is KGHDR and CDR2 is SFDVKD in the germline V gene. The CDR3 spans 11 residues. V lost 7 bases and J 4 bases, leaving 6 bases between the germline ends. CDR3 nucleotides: TGTGCCACCAGCACCGGAGAGACCCAGTACTTC. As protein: CATSTGETQYF.

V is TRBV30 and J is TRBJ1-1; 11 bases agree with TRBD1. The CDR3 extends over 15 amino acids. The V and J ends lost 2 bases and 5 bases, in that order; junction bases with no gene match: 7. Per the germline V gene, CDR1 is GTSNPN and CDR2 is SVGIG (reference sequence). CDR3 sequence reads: CAWSLGQGERTEAFF. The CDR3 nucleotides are TGTGCCTGGAGTTTGGGACAGGGGGAAAGAACTGAAGCTTTCTTT.

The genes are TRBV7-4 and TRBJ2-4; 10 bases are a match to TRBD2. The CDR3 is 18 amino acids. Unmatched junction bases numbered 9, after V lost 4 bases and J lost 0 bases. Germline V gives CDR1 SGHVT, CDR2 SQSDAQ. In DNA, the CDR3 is TGTGCCAGCAGCTCGCAGACTAGCGGGCAGCTAGCCAAAAACATTCAGTACTTC. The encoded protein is CASSSQTSGQLAKNIQYF.

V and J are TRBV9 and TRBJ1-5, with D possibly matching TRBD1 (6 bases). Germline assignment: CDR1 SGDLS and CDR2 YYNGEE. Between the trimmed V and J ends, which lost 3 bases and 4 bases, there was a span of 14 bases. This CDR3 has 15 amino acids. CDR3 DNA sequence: TGTGCCAGCAGCGCCCACCAGGACAGTAATCAGCCCCAGCATTTT. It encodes CASSAHQDSNQPQHF. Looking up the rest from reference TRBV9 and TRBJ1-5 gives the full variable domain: DSGVTQTPKHLITATGQRVTLRCSPRSGDLSVYWYQQSLDQGLQFLIQYYNGEERAKGNILERFSAQQFPDLHSELNLSSLELGDSALYFCASSAHQDSNQPQHFGDGTRLSIL.

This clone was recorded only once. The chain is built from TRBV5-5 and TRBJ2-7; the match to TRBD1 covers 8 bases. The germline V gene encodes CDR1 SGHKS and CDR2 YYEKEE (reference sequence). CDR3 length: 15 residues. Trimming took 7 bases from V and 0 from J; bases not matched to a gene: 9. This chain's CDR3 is CASRFPGQASYEQYF. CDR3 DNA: TGTGCCAGCCGTTTCCCGGGACAGGCCTCCTACGAGCAGTACTTC.

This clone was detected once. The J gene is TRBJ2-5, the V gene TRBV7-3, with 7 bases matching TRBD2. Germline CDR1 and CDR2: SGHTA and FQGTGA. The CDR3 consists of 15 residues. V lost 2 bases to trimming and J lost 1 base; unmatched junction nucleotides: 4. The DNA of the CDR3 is TGTGCCAGCAGCTTAGCGGGGGAGAGCCAAGAGACCCAGTACTTC. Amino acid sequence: CASSLAGESQETQYF.

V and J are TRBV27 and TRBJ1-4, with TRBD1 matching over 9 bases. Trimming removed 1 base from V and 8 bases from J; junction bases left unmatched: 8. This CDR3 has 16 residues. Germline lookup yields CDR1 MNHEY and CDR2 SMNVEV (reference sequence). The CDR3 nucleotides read TGTGCCAGCAGTTTATTGACAGGGGGATTGAGGGAAAAACTGTTTTTT. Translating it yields CASSLLTGGLREKLFF.

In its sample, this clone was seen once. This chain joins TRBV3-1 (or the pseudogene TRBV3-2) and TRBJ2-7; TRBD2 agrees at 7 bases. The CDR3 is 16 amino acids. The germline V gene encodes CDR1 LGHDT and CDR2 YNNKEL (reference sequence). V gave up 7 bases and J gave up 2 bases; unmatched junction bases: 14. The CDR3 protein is CASTPGKAGLAYEQYF. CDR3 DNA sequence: TGTGCCAGCACCCCTGGGAAAGCGGGGCTCGCCTACGAGCAGTACTTC.

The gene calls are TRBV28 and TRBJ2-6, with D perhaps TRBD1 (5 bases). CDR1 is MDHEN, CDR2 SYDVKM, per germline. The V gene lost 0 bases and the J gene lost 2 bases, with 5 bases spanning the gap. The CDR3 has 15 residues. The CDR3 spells CASSLWTAGANVLTF. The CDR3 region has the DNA TGTGCCAGCAGTTTATGGACAGCTGGGGCCAACGTCCTGACTTTC.

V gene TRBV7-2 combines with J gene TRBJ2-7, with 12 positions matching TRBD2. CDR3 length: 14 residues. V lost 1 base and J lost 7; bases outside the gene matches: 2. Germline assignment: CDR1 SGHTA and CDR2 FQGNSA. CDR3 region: CASSLGTSGEEQYF. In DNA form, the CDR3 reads TGTGCCAGCAGCTTAGGGACTAGCGGGGAGGAGCAGTACTTC.

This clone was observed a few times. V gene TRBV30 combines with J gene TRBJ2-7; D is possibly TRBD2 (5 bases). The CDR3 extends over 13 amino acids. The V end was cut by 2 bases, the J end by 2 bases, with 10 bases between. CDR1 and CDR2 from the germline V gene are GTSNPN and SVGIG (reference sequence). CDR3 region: CAWSPGFPYEQYF. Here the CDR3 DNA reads TGTGCCTGGAGTCCGGGATTCCCCTACGAGCAGTACTTC. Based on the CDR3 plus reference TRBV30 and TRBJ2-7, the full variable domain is SQTIHQWPATLVQPVGSPLSLECTVEGTSNPNLYWYRQAAGRGLQLLFYSVGIGQISSEVPQNLSASRPQDRQFILSSKKLLLSDSGFYLCAWSPGFPYEQYFGPGTRLTVT.

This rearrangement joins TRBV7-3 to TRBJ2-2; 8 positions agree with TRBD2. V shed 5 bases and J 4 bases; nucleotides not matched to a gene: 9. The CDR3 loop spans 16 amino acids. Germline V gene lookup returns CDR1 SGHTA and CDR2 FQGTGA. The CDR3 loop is CASSPGRGARTGELFF. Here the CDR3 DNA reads TGTGCCAGCAGCCCAGGGCGGGGGGCGCGCACCGGGGAGCTGTTTTTT.